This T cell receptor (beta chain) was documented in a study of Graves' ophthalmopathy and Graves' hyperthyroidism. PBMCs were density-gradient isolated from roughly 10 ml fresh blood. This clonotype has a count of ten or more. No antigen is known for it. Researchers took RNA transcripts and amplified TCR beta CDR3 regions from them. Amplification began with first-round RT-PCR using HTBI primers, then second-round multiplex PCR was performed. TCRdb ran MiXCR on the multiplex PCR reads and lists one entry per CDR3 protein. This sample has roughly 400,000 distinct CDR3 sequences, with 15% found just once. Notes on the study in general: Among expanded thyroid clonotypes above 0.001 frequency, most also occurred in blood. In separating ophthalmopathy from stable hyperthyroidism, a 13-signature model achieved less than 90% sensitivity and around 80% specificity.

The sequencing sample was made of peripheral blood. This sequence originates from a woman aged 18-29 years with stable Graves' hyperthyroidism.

The CDR3 protein is CASSKAGSGYGYTF. The CDR3 nucleotides are TGTGCCAGTAGTAAAGCGGGCAGCGGCTATGGCTACACCTTC. The chain is built from TRBV19 and TRBJ1-2; D gene uncertain. V was pared by 4 bases and J by 4 bases, with 13 bases between. Germline V gene sequence: CDR1 LNHDA, CDR2 SQIVND (reference sequence). The CDR3 is 14 amino acids. The whole variable domain, remainder taken from reference TRBV19 and TRBJ1-2, is DGGITQSPKYLFRKEGQNVTLSCEQNLNHDAMYWYRQDPGQGLRLIYYSQIVNDFQKGDIAEGYSVSREKKESFPLTVTSAQKNPTAFYLCASSKAGSGYGYTFGSGTRLTVV.